These T cell receptor beta chains were read from a single sample in a study of T cells expressing NK-cell markers. TCRdb re-called the 5' RACE reads and catalogs CDR3 proteins one per entry, DNA excluded. The data include about 390,000 distinct CDR3 sequences; the top ten clones carry roughly 10%. Input material: blood T cells: a sorted CD56 or NKG2C T cell subset, CD4+ or CD8+ T cells, or bulk PBMC T cells (not recorded which). Receptors originate from a woman aged 45-65 years in good health. The CDR3 runs from the conserved cysteine through the conserved F or W.

J gene	V gene	CDR3 protein
TRBJ1-1	TRBV7-9	CASSLTGDMTEAFF
TRBJ2-1	TRBV5-1	CASSSTRSGYVNEQFF
TRBJ2-2	TRBV7-9	CASSLTSGRSPGELFF
TRBJ2-7	TRBV5-1	CASSDTLGDGIYEQYF
TRBJ2-5	TRBV11-3	CASSYLAGVAEQETQYF
TRBJ2-1	TRBV12-5	CASGKDIYNEQFF
TRBJ2-7	TRBV12-3/TRBV12-4	CASSPTSGEVYEQYF
TRBJ2-7	TRBV21-1	CASSKIPSGPEGGYEQYF
TRBJ1-6	TRBV9	CASSAEDIGGSPLHF
TRBJ2-7	TRBV20-1	CSARDQASSYEQYF
TRBJ1-2	TRBV6-6	CASSYPQIAGYTF
TRBJ2-2	TRBV15	CATDRAGELFF
TRBJ2-3	TRBV10-1	CASSGQYMDTQYF
TRBJ2-7	TRBV25-1	CASSEYEEYEQYF
TRBJ2-4	TRBV29-1	CSASGTGGDKNIQYF
TRBJ2-3	TRBV5-1	CASSGRTSSTDTQYF
TRBJ2-7	TRBV5-1	CASSKTGTGSREQYF
TRBJ2-7	TRBV12-5	CASGLSGATYEQYF
TRBJ1-1	TRBV20-1	CSAPSGLDTEAFF
TRBJ2-2	TRBV15	CATQQGRSTGELFF
TRBJ2-4	TRBV9	CASSVGATGNIQYF
TRBJ2-7	TRBV5-6	CASSQLGEQYF
TRBJ2-3	TRBV24-1	CATSDLDRGGGTDTQYF
TRBJ2-7	TRBV5-1	CASSLGPGELIVF
TRBJ2-5	TRBV7-9	CASSSDRGMPQYF
TRBJ2-7	TRBV29-1	CSVEEADRGYEQYF
TRBJ2-5	TRBV12-3/TRBV12-4	CASSFKPETQYF
TRBJ2-1	TRBV7-2	CASRQLAGGVNEQFF
TRBJ1-6	TRBV27	CASTGSYNSPLHF
TRBJ2-7	TRBV6-2/TRBV6-3	CATPMGLFPHEQYF
TRBJ1-4	TRBV6-5	CASSALEKLFF
TRBJ2-2	TRBV2	CASSVSMGTGELFF
TRBJ1-4	TRBV3-1	CASSETGIMTEKLFF
TRBJ2-7	TRBV5-5	CASSYTTGWAYEQYF
TRBJ2-5	TRBV2	CANSGTDEETQYF
TRBJ2-5	TRBV19	CASSPALGQLFQETQYF
TRBJ2-1	TRBV27	CASSPNLGGDEQFF
TRBJ2-3	TRBV7-2	CASSLGPFTDTQYF
TRBJ1-5	TRBV12-3/TRBV12-4	CASKQAGYSNQPQHF
TRBJ2-1	TRBV2	CASSGLGLQGLAEQFF
TRBJ2-1	TRBV4-1	CASSLLQGLNEQFF